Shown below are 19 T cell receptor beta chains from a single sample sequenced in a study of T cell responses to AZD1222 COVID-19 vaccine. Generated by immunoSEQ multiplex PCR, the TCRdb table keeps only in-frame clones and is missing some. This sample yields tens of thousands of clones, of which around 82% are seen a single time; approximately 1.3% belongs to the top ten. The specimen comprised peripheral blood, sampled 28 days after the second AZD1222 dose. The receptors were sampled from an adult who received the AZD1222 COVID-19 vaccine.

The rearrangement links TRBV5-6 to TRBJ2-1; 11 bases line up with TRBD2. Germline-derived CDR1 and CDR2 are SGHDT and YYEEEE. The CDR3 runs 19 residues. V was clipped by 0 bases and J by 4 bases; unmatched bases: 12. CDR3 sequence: CASSLVLTSGAGMYNEQFF. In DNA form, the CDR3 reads TGTGCCAGCAGCTTGGTGTTGACTAGCGGGGCCGGAATGTACAATGAGCAGTTCTTC.

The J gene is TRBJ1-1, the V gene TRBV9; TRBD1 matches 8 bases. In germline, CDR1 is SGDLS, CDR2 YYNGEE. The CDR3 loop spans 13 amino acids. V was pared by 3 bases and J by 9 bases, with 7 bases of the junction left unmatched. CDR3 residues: CASSAPGTGQAFF. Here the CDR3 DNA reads TGTGCCAGCAGCGCGCCCGGGACAGGCCAAGCTTTCTTT.

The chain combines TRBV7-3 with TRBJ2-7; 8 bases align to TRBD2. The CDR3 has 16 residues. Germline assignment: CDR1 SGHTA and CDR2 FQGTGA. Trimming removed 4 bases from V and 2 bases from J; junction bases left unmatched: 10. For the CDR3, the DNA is TGTGCCAGCAGCTCCCGAAGCGGGAGCCAGGCCTACGAGCAGTACTTC. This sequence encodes CASSSRSGSQAYEQYF.

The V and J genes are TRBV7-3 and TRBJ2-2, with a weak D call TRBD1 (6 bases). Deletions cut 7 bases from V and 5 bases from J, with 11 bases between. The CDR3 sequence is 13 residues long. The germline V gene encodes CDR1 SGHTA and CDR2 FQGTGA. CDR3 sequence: CASNPQGTGELFF. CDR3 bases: TGTGCCAGCAACCCTCAGGGGACCGGGGAGCTGTTTTTT.

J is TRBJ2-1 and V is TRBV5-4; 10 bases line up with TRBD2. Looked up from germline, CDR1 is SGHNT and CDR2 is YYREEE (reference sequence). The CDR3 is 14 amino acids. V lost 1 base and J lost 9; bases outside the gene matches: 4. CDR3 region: CASSLSLAGVEQFF. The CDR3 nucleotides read TGTGCCAGCAGCTTGTCTCTAGCGGGAGTTGAGCAGTTCTTC.

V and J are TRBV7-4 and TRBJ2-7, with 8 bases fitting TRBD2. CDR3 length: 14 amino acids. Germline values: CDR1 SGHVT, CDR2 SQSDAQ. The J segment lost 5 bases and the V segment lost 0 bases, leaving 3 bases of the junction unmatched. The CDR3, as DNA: TGTGCCAGCAGCTTAGCCGGGAGGGCCAACGAGCAGTACTTC. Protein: CASSLAGRANEQYF.

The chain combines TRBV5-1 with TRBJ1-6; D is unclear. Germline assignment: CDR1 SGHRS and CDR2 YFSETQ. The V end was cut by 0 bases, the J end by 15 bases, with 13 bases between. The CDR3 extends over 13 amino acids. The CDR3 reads CASSLERNYDLHF. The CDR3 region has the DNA TGCGCCAGCAGCTTGGAACGGAACTACGACCTCCACTTT.

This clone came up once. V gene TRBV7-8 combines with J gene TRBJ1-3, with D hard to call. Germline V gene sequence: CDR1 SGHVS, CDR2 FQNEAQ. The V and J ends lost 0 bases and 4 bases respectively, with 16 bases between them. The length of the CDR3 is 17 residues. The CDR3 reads CASSLAQVGPPGNTIYF. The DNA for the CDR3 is TGTGCCAGCAGCTTAGCGCAAGTCGGACCACCCGGAAACACCATATATTTT.

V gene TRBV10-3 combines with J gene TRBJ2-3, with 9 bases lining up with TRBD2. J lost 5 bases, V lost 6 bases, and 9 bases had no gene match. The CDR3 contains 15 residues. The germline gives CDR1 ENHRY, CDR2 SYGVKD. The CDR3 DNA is TGTGCCATCAGGGGGACTAGCTTTTTGCGAGATACGCAGTATTTT. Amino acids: CAIRGTSFLRDTQYF.

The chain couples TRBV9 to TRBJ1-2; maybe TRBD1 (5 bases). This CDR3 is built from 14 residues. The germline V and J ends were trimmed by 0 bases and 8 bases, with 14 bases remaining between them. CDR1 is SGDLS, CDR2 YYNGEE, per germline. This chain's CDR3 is CASSVGRGGGGYTF. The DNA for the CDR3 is TGTGCCAGCAGCGTAGGAAGGGGAGGAGGCGGCTACACCTTC.

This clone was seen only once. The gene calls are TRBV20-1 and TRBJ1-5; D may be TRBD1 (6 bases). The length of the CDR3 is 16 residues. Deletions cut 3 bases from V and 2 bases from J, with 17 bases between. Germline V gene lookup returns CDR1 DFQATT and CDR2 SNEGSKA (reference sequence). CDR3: CSASGLGAWGNQPQHF. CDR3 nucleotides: TGCAGTGCTAGTGGGTTGGGGGCGTGGGGCAATCAGCCCCAGCATTTT.

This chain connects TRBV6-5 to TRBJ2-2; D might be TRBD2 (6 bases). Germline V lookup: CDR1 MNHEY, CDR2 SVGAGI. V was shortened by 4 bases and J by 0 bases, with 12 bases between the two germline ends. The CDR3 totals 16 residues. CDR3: CASSFREYTNTGELFF. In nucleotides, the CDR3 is TGTGCCAGCAGTTTCCGGGAGTATACGAACACCGGGGAGCTGTTTTTT.

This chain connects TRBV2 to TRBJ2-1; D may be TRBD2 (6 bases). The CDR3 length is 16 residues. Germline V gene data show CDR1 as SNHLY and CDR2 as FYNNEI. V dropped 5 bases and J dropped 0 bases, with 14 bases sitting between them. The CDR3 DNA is TGTGCCAGCAGTTCCAGCGGGCCTAGCTCCTACAATGAGCAGTTCTTC. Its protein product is CASSSSGPSSYNEQFF.

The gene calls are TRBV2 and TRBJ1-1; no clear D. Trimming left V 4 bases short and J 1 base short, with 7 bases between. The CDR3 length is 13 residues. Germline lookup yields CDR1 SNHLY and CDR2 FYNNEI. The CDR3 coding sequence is TGTGCCAGCAGTGTCTCAGGGAACACTGAAGCTTTCTTT. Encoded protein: CASSVSGNTEAFF.

In DNA form, the CDR3 reads TGTGCCAGCAGCTCAAAAGCGGGGAACACAGATACGCAGTATTTT. The encoded protein is CASSSKAGNTDTQYF. The J gene is TRBJ2-3, the V gene TRBV7-9; 7 positions agree with TRBD2. Germline values: CDR1 SEHNR, CDR2 FQNEAQ (reference sequence). V shed 4 bases and J 2 bases; nucleotides not matched to a gene: 6. There are 15 residues in the CDR3.

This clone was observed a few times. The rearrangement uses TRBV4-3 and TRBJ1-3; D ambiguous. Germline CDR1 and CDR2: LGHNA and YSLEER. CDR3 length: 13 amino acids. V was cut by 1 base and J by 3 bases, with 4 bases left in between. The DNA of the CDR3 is TGCGCCAGCAGCCAAGGGGGTGGAAACACCATATATTTT. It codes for CASSQGGGNTIYF.

The CDR3 bases are TGTGCCAGCAGCGTAGAAGCGGGAGGGACAGGGCGAGAGCAGTTCTTC. Its protein product is CASSVEAGGTGREQFF. The V and J genes are TRBV9 and TRBJ2-1; tentatively, D is TRBD2 (10 bases). Trimming pared 0 bases from V and 10 bases from J, leaving 20 bases between. Germline CDR1 is SGDLS and CDR2 is YYNGEE. The CDR3 extends over 16 amino acids.

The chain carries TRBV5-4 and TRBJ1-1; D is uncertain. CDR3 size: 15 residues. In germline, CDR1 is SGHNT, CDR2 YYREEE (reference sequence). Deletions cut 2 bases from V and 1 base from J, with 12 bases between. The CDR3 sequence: CASSLQRAKNTEAFF. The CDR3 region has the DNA TGTGCCAGCAGCTTACAGAGGGCGAAGAACACTGAAGCTTTCTTT.

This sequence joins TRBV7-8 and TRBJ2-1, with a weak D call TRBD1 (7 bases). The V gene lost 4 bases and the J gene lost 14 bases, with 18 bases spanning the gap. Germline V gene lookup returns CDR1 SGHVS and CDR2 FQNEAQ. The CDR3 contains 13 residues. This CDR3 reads CASSSTTGTGKFF. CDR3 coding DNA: TGTGCCAGCAGCTCCACGACAGGGACTGGCAAGTTCTTC.